This T cell receptor (beta chain) was captured by sequencing in a study of identical twins. Whole-study results and caveats: There is a chance that invariant MAIT and iNKT cells partially muddied zero-insertion analyses. There was an excess of low generation probability in the out-of-frame alpha sequences that twins shared.

As for this clonotype: The antigen remains undetermined.

MiXCR, applied by TCRdb to the 5' RACE reads, yields one record per CDR3 protein. The sample holds about 390,000 distinct CDR3 sequences, roughly 9% seen once. Trimming took 8 bases from V and 5 from J; bases not matched to a gene: 15. This CDR3 contains 15 residues. Germline V lookup: CDR1 GTSNPN, CDR2 SVGIG (reference sequence). This receptor was identified in a woman aged 50 to 60 in good health. This chain joins TRBV30 and TRBJ2-3, with 8 bases identical to TRBD2. Sequencing was done on a sample of naive T cells sorted from blood. In DNA, the CDR3 is TGTGCCGGCTCGACCCCAGCGGGAGTAGTAGATACGCAGTATTTT. This gives the protein CAGSTPAGVVDTQYF.